This is a list of T cell receptor beta chains from one sample in a study of early stage breast cancer tumors. Sequenced by immunoSEQ multiplex PCR; TCRdb stores in-frame clones only, minus some. The sample shows about 21,000 clones, around 76% of them seen only once. Sequencing was carried out using blood. The receptors were sampled from a person aged 55 to 75 with breast cancer. Each CDR3 is given with its conserved first and last residue. The D gene is left open where the match is weak.

>TRBV6-1|15|TRBJ1-3|-
TGTGCCAGCAGTGAGGACATAGCCTCTGGAAACACCATATATTTT
CASSEDIASGNTIYF
>TRBV6-5|14|TRBJ1-2|-
TGTGCCAGCAGTGATGTGGAATTCGCACATGGCTACACCTTC
CASSDVEFAHGYTF
>TRBV19|12|TRBJ2-7|-
TGTGCCAGTAGTATTCCGGGTACGAGGCAGTACTTC
CASSIPGTRQYF
>TRBV14|12|TRBJ2-7|-
TGTGCCAGCAGCCAAAGTGGGTCAGCGCAGTACTTC
CASSQSGSAQYF
>TRBV19|15|TRBJ2-3|TRBD2
TGTGCCAGTAGCTTAGCGGGGGGGCCGTCAGATACGCAGTATTTT
CASSLAGGPSDTQYF
>TRBV7-2|15|TRBJ2-7|TRBD2
TGTGCCAGCAGCTTAGGCGGGAGCCACTACATCGAGCAGTACTTC
CASSLGGSHYIEQYF
>TRBV11-3|15|TRBJ2-3|-
TGTGCCAGCAGCTCCGGTCGGGAACGGGGGGATACGCAGTATTTT
CASSSGRERGDTQYF
>TRBV7-6|16|TRBJ2-2|-
TGTGCCAGCAGCTTATGGGGGACGGGAAGCACCGGGGAGCTGTTTTTT
CASSLWGTGSTGELFF
>TRBV27|17|TRBJ2-2|-
TGTGCCAGCAGTTTAACCGGCCGATTGAAAAACACCGGGGAGCTGTTTTTT
CASSLTGRLKNTGELFF
>TRBV7-2|15|TRBJ1-4|-
TGTGCCAGCAGCGTGACAGGATCAACTAATGAAAAACTGTTTTTT
CASSVTGSTNEKLFF
>TRBV10-3|14|TRBJ2-5|TRBD1
TGTGCCATCAGTGGCCGGGACAGTGCAGAGACCCAGTACTTC
CAISGRDSAETQYF